The 24 T cell receptor beta chains listed next were all sequenced from one sample in a study of OX40 agonist ivuxolimab in advanced cancers. The repertoire was sequenced with immunoSEQ multiplex PCR; TCRdb's copy has only in-frame clones and lacks some. The sample consists of about 83,000 clones, around 86% of them appearing once. This specimen consisted of CD4+ or CD8+ T cells sorted from blood, obtained in a trial of the OX40 agonist ivuxolimab. All receptors derive from an adult with an advanced solid tumor such as melanoma, head and neck, liver or kidney cancer.

CDR3: CASSLTSGPGTYEQYF. The CDR3 DNA sequence: TGTGCCAGCAGCTTAACTAGCGGGCCTGGCACCTACGAGCAGTACTTC. The chain links TRBV7-2 to TRBJ2-7, with 9 bases matching TRBD2. With V trimmed by 2 bases and J by 2 bases, 7 bases remained unmatched. The CDR3 consists of 16 residues. From germline, CDR1 is SGHTA and CDR2 FQGNSA.

This chain's CDR3 is CASSRTGDTGELFF. CDR3 nucleotides: TGTGCCAGCAGCAGGACAGGGGACACCGGGGAGCTGTTTTTT. The chain joins TRBV6-5 to TRBJ2-2; 9 bases agree with TRBD1. The CDR3 is 14 amino acids. The V and J ends lost 6 bases and 3 bases, in that order; junction bases with no gene match: 2. Germline lookup yields CDR1 MNHEY and CDR2 SVGAGI.

The chain uses TRBV2 and TRBJ1-1, with no clear D. With 6 bases removed from V and 2 bases from J, the gap between germline ends came to 10 bases. The CDR3 contains 13 residues. Looked up from germline, CDR1 is SNHLY and CDR2 is FYNNEI. CDR3 sequence: CASSVTHNTEAFF. The DNA for the CDR3 is TGTGCCAGCAGCGTTACACACAACACTGAAGCTTTCTTT.

The rearrangement uses TRBV6-5 and TRBJ1-1; tentative D call: TRBD1 (5 bases). Deletions cut 8 bases from V and 6 bases from J, with 16 bases between. Germline V gene lookup returns CDR1 MNHEY and CDR2 SVGAGI. The CDR3 consists of 13 residues. CDR3 loop: CASHTSTGPEAFF. The CDR3 region has the DNA TGTGCCAGCCATACCTCCACGGGACCTGAAGCTTTCTTT.

The chain combines TRBV7-8 with TRBJ1-2; no clear D. Looked up from germline, CDR1 is SGHVS and CDR2 is FQNEAQ. Trimming removed 3 bases from V and 4 bases from J, with 6 bases in between. This CDR3 region has 12 residues. The DNA for the CDR3 is TGTGCCAGCAGCTTTGGACCCTATGGCTACACCTTC. This gives the protein CASSFGPYGYTF.

This clone was picked up one time. This sequence joins TRBV7-2 and TRBJ2-3; 7 bases map to TRBD2. The germline V gene has CDR1 SGHTA and CDR2 FQGNSA. The CDR3 has 15 amino acids. V was pared by 2 bases and J by 4 bases, with 6 bases of the junction left unmatched. CDR3 in DNA: TGTGCCAGCAGCTTAAATGAGCGGGGTGCAGATACGCAGTATTTT. Encoded protein: CASSLNERGADTQYF.

The CDR3 region has the DNA TGTGCCAGCACTGCAGGGAGGTTAAACACTGAAGCTTTCTTT. Translation gives CASTAGRLNTEAFF. The chain is built from TRBV2 and TRBJ1-1; perhaps TRBD1 as D (5 bases). The germline V gene encodes CDR1 SNHLY and CDR2 FYNNEI. The CDR3 covers 14 residues. Trimming stripped 7 bases from V and 2 bases from J, with 14 bases between.

This clone has only one observation. This chain links TRBV18 with TRBJ2-3, with 12 bases fitting TRBD2. CDR1 is KGHSH and CDR2 is LQKENI in the germline V gene. This CDR3 is built from 16 residues. After removal of 6 bases from V and 1 base from J, the junction contained 5 bases not matched to a gene. CDR3 in amino acids: CASSPRLAGGTDTQYF. In DNA form, the CDR3 reads TGTGCCAGCTCGCCCAGACTAGCGGGGGGCACAGATACGCAGTATTTT.

The rearrangement joins TRBV14 to TRBJ2-7; D is perhaps TRBD1 or TRBD2 (5 bases each). From germline, CDR1 is SGHDN and CDR2 FVKESK. V lost 1 base and J 0 bases, leaving 13 bases between the germline ends. CDR3 length equals 16 residues. The DNA for the CDR3 is TGTGCCAGCAGCCAAGCTGGGACCGCCAGCTCCTACGAGCAGTACTTC. Protein: CASSQAGTASSYEQYF.

The chain employs TRBV27 and TRBJ1-2; 9 positions match TRBD1. The CDR3 sequence is 16 residues long. Trimming at V came to 5 bases and at J to 4 bases, leaving 11 bases not matched to a gene. Germline values: CDR1 MNHEY, CDR2 SMNVEV (reference sequence). CDR3 nucleotides: TGTGCCAGCAGTCCCCGGACAGGGGAGCGTGGCTATGGCTACACCTTC. Its translation is CASSPRTGERGYGYTF.

The chain uses TRBV5-4 and TRBJ2-5; TRBD2 agrees at 8 bases. The CDR3 consists of 15 residues. V lost 1 base and J lost 5; bases outside the gene matches: 7. CDR1 and CDR2 (germline): SGHNT, YYREEE (reference sequence). The CDR3 here is CASSLSGGRRETQYF. DNA for the CDR3: TGTGCCAGCAGCTTGTCGGGGGGGAGGAGGGAGACCCAGTACTTC.

Comments on this clone: Its ends do not fully match the called genes, so a read error is possible. V is TRBV7-9 and J is TRBJ1-6; D is perhaps TRBD1 (5 bases). The V gene's germline CDR1 is SEHNR and CDR2 FQNEAQ (reference sequence). This CDR3 has 17 amino acids. This CDR3 reads CASSQEVPDINNSPLHF. CDR3 DNA sequence: TGCGCCAGCAGCCAAGAAGTCCCGGACATTAATAATTCACCCCTCCACTTT.

This chain's CDR3 is CASSLGVAGGPYNEQFF. CDR3 DNA: TGTGCCAGCAGCTTAGGAGTAGCGGGGGGTCCCTACAATGAGCAGTTCTTC. The V call is TRBV11-2, the J call TRBJ2-1; 10 bases are shared with TRBD2. The V gene end was trimmed by 1 base and the J gene end by 2 bases; junction bases not matched to a gene: 5. CDR3 length: 17 residues. CDR1 SGHAT and CDR2 FQNNGV come from the germline V gene. The complete variable domain, with remaining parts taken from reference TRBV11-2 and TRBJ2-1, reads EAGVAQSPRYKIIEKRQSVAFWCNPISGHATLYWYQQILGQGPKLLIQFQNNGVVDDSQLPKDRFSAERLKGVDSTLKIQPAKLEDSAVYLCASSLGVAGGPYNEQFFGPGTRLTVL.

In its sample, this clone was seen once. The chain carries TRBV11-1 and TRBJ2-1, with D perhaps matching TRBD2 (6 bases). Trimming shortened V by 5 bases and J by 4 bases, and 18 bases separated the two germline ends. From germline, CDR1 is SGHAT and CDR2 FQDESV (reference sequence). The CDR3 totals 16 residues. The CDR3 region is CASSNPGVGNYNEQFF. The CDR3 DNA is TGTGCCAGCAGCAACCCGGGGGTCGGGAATTACAATGAGCAGTTCTTC.

By frequency in the sample, this clone is medium-sized. CDR3 protein: CASSLPPDGTYGYTF. The CDR3 nucleotides are TGTGCCAGCAGCTTACCCCCCGACGGTACCTATGGCTACACCTTC. V and J are TRBV7-2 and TRBJ1-2, with no clear D. Germline assignment: CDR1 SGHTA and CDR2 FQGNSA. The V end lost 2 bases, the J end lost 4 bases, and 14 bases lay between the germline ends. This CDR3 is 15 amino acids long.

The CDR3 DNA sequence: TGTGCCAGCTTCCCCCTGGACGGTAGAGCCAAAAACATTCAGTACTTC. Its protein product is CASFPLDGRAKNIQYF. The chain carries TRBV27 and TRBJ2-4; D ambiguous. The V end was cut by 8 bases, the J end by 0 bases, with 17 bases between. The CDR3 extends over 16 amino acids. In germline, CDR1 is MNHEY, CDR2 SMNVEV (reference sequence).

The J gene is TRBJ2-7, the V gene TRBV5-4; 9 bases are a match to TRBD1. CDR1 SGHNT and CDR2 YYREEE come from the germline V gene (reference sequence). V lost 0 bases, J lost 2 bases, and 0 bases stayed unmatched. CDR3 length: 14 residues. The CDR3 DNA follows: TGTGCCAGCAGCTTGGGGACAGGGGCCTACGAGCAGTACTTC. It translates to CASSLGTGAYEQYF.

This clone was observed at least ten times. The gene calls are TRBV10-3 and TRBJ2-7; D may be TRBD1 or TRBD2 (5 bases each). This CDR3 comprises 17 residues. Deletions cut 0 bases from V and 0 bases from J, with 15 bases between. Germline CDR1 is ENHRY and CDR2 is SYGVKD. CDR3 in DNA: TGTGCCATCAGTGAGTCGATGATCGGGACCCTCTCCTACGAGCAGTACTTC. Translation: CAISESMIGTLSYEQYF.

The V gene is TRBV25-1, the J gene TRBJ2-5, with D possibly being TRBD1 or TRBD2 (6 bases each). CDR3 length: 15 amino acids. Germline V gene sequence: CDR1 MGHDK, CDR2 SYGVNS. Between the trimmed V and J ends, which lost 1 base and 2 bases, there was a span of 11 bases. CDR3 in amino acids: CASSEWRGAQETQYF. CDR3 DNA sequence: TGTGCCAGCAGTGAATGGAGGGGGGCTCAAGAGACCCAGTACTTC.

The rearrangement uses TRBV2 and TRBJ2-1, with 7 bases identical to TRBD1. Germline trimming cut 6 bases from V and 7 bases from J; bases unmatched to any gene: 6. The CDR3 extends over 13 amino acids. Per germline, CDR1 SNHLY and CDR2 FYNNEI. CDR3 bases: TGTGCCAGCAGGAAAGGGGGCTTGAATGAGCAGTTCTTC. This sequence encodes CASRKGGLNEQFF.

This chain joins TRBV27 and TRBJ1-5, with unresolved D. The CDR3 runs 15 residues. V was trimmed by 2 bases and J by 0 bases, leaving 8 bases between them. CDR1 and CDR2 (germline): MNHEY, SMNVEV (reference sequence). The DNA of the CDR3 is TGTGCCAGCAGTTTACTGCAAAATAGCAATCAGCCCCAGCATTTT. This encodes CASSLLQNSNQPQHF.

This clone has more than one count but fewer than ten. V usage is TRBV9 and J usage is TRBJ1-1; 7 nucleotides agree with TRBD1. Trimming removed 4 bases from V and 1 base from J; junction bases left unmatched: 7. The CDR3 has 15 amino acids. Germline V gene data show CDR1 as SGDLS and CDR2 as YYNGEE. CDR3 in amino acids: CASSSEDRANTEAFF. The DNA for the CDR3 is TGTGCCAGCAGCTCCGAAGACAGGGCGAACACTGAAGCTTTCTTT.

For the CDR3, the DNA is TGTGCCAGCAAAGAGGGGGTCCATAATTCACCCCTCCACTTT. Translation gives CASKEGVHNSPLHF. The chain joins TRBV6-4 to TRBJ1-6; D perhaps matches TRBD1 (6 bases). The CDR3 runs 14 residues. Germline loops: CDR1 MRHNA, CDR2 SNTAGT. Trimming pared 7 bases from V and 5 bases from J, leaving 12 bases between.

The chain is built from TRBV18 and TRBJ2-2; maybe TRBD1 (6 bases). V was cut by 0 bases and J by 5 bases, with 13 bases left in between. The germline V gene encodes CDR1 KGHSH and CDR2 LQKENI. CDR3 length equals 16 residues. CDR3 DNA sequence: TGTGCCAGCTCACCACCGATCAGGGGAAGAACCGGGGAGCTGTTTTTT. Amino acids: CASSPPIRGRTGELFF.